The 21 T cell receptor beta chains below were found in one sample sequenced in a study of blood T cell repertoires in COVID-19. Using immunoSEQ multiplex PCR, the repertoire was profiled, and TCRdb retains in-frame clones only, with some absent. The sample has more than 200,000 clones, around nine tenths seen once; the top ten hold under 2.5%. The specimen was peripheral blood. These receptors all stem from a woman in her thirties or forties who had recovered from COVID-19.

The CDR3 loop is CASSIDRTGLRDGYTF. In nucleotides, the CDR3 is TGTGCCAGTAGTATAGATCGGACAGGCTTGAGAGATGGCTACACCTTC. This chain connects TRBV19 to TRBJ1-2; 7 positions agree with TRBD1. The CDR3 has 16 residues. Germline V gives CDR1 LNHDA, CDR2 SQIVND (reference sequence). J was trimmed by 6 bases and V by 0 bases; bases with no gene match: 10.

This rearrangement joins TRBV4-3 to TRBJ1-6; 8 positions agree with TRBD1. This CDR3 has 17 amino acids. Trimming at V came to 0 bases and at J to 9 bases, leaving 10 bases not matched to a gene. Germline assignment: CDR1 LGHNA and CDR2 YSLEER. CDR3 residues: CASSQEGQGANFSPLHF. CDR3 coding DNA: TGCGCCAGCAGCCAAGAAGGACAGGGTGCTAATTTTTCACCCCTCCACTTT.

This chain connects TRBV5-6 to TRBJ2-5; TRBD1 matches at 10 bases. Losses at the gene ends were 1 base for V and 6 bases for J; bases not matched to a gene: 6. Germline V CDR1 and CDR2: SGHDT, YYEEEE. The CDR3 totals 15 residues. CDR3 amino acids: CASSLIGQGEKTQYF. CDR3 DNA sequence: TGTGCCAGCAGCTTGATAGGACAGGGGGAAAAGACCCAGTACTTC.

This clone came up a few times. The chain combines TRBV7-9 with TRBJ1-5; D is perhaps TRBD1 (5 bases). Germline CDR1 and CDR2: SEHNR and FQNEAQ (reference sequence). Trimming removed 0 bases from V and 4 bases from J, with 7 bases in between. This CDR3 comprises 14 residues. CDR3 loop: CASSLAGVNQPQHF. The CDR3 DNA sequence: TGTGCCAGCAGCTTAGCAGGGGTGAATCAGCCCCAGCATTTT.

This chain links TRBV19 with TRBJ2-5; 14 nucleotides agree with TRBD2. The germline CDR1 and CDR2 sequences are LNHDA and SQIVND (reference sequence). Germline trimming cut 5 bases from V and 5 bases from J; bases unmatched to any gene: 13. This CDR3 region has 18 residues. CDR3 DNA sequence: TGTGCCAGTAGTCCTGGACTAGCGGGAGGAGGGAGGGAGGAGACCCAGTACTTC. It translates to CASSPGLAGGGREETQYF.

This clone was seen a handful of times. The chain joins TRBV19 to TRBJ1-5, with D unresolved. The germline gives CDR1 LNHDA, CDR2 SQIVND (reference sequence). CDR3 length: 14 residues. V was clipped by 1 base and J by 0 bases, with 4 bases between them. CDR3 DNA sequence: TGTGCCAGTAGTATAGTCCTTAGCAATCAGCCCCAGCATTTT. This sequence encodes CASSIVLSNQPQHF.

The V gene is TRBV6-5, the J gene TRBJ2-7; TRBD1 aligns across 9 bases. J lost 1 base, V lost 6 bases, and 4 bases had no gene match. This CDR3 comprises 14 residues. Germline loops: CDR1 MNHEY, CDR2 SVGAGI. The CDR3 protein is CASRRGQGSYEQYF. CDR3 coding DNA: TGTGCCAGCAGGCGCGGACAGGGGTCCTACGAGCAGTACTTC.

V usage is TRBV4-3 and J usage is TRBJ2-7; TRBD1 agrees at 7 bases. CDR1 and CDR2 from the germline V gene are LGHNA and YSLEER. Germline trimming cut 3 bases from V and 2 bases from J; bases unmatched to any gene: 10. CDR3 length equals 16 residues. The CDR3, as DNA: TGCGCCAGCAGCCACGATGGGACAGCCCCTACCTACGAGCAGTACTTC. Amino acids: CASSHDGTAPTYEQYF.

This chain joins TRBV19 and TRBJ2-3, with D tentatively TRBD1 (6 bases). Germline-derived CDR1 and CDR2 are LNHDA and SQIVND (reference sequence). The CDR3 spans 17 residues. Trimming shortened V by 7 bases and J by 1 base, and 21 bases separated the two germline ends. The CDR3 loop reads CASNPSQTQGRTDTQYF. In DNA form, the CDR3 reads TGTGCCAGTAATCCGAGCCAGACACAGGGACGCACAGATACGCAGTATTTT. The full variable domain, rest sourced from reference TRBV19 and TRBJ2-3, is DGGITQSPKYLFRKEGQNVTLSCEQNLNHDAMYWYRQDPGQGLRLIYYSQIVNDFQKGDIAEGYSVSREKKESFPLTVTSAQKNPTAFYLCASNPSQTQGRTDTQYFGPGTRLTVL.

The chain couples TRBV7-2 to TRBJ2-7; D possibly corresponds to TRBD1 (5 bases). CDR1 and CDR2 from the germline V gene are SGHTA and FQGNSA. Deletions cut 5 bases from V and 5 bases from J, with 22 bases between. CDR3 size: 16 residues. As DNA, the CDR3 is TGTGCCAGCAGCCAGGGTAGGGCGGTTCTTCCGCACGAGCAGTACTTC. This encodes CASSQGRAVLPHEQYF.

The chain is built from TRBV7-2 and TRBJ2-5; tentative D call: TRBD1 (5 bases). CDR1 is SGHTA, CDR2 FQGNSA, per germline. The V gene lost 3 bases and the J gene lost 6 bases, with 11 bases spanning the gap. The CDR3 totals 13 residues. CDR3: CASSFKGVKTQYF. DNA of the CDR3: TGTGCCAGCAGCTTCAAAGGGGTGAAGACCCAGTACTTC.

V usage is TRBV29-1 and J usage is TRBJ1-5; D may be TRBD1 (5 bases). Germline V lookup: CDR1 SQVTM, CDR2 ANQGSEA. Between the trimmed V and J ends, which lost 4 bases and 5 bases, there was a span of 15 bases. The CDR3 is 14 residues long. This CDR3 is CSVAVGGADQPQHF. The CDR3, as DNA: TGCAGCGTTGCGGTCGGGGGTGCAGATCAGCCCCAGCATTTT. The variable domain in full, completed from reference TRBV29-1 and TRBJ1-5, reads SAVISQKPSRDICQRGTSLTIQCQVDSQVTMMFWYRQQPGQSLTLIATANQGSEATYESGFVIDKFPISRPNLTFSTLTVSNMSPEDSSIYLCSVAVGGADQPQHFGDGTRLSIL.

This sequence joins TRBV27 and TRBJ1-3, with 10 bases identical to TRBD1. Trimming cost V 5 bases and J 4 bases; bases outside gene matches: 5. Germline CDR1 and CDR2: MNHEY and SMNVEV (reference sequence). This CDR3 spans 15 amino acids. CDR3 sequence reads: CASSRQGAPGNTIYF. Here the CDR3 DNA reads TGTGCCAGCAGTCGACAGGGGGCGCCAGGAAACACCATATATTTT.

The chain recombines TRBV13 with TRBJ2-1, with 9 bases matching TRBD2. From germline, CDR1 is PRHDT and CDR2 FYEKMQ (reference sequence). The V segment lost 2 bases and the J segment 4 bases; nucleotides outside the gene matches: 6. The CDR3 sequence is 16 residues long. The CDR3 bases are TGTGCCAGCAGCTTAAGTGGCGGGGGGGCTTACAATGAGCAGTTCTTC. Its translation: CASSLSGGGAYNEQFF. Looking up the rest from reference TRBV13 and TRBJ2-1 gives the full variable domain: AAGVIQSPRHLIKEKRETATLKCYPIPRHDTVYWYQQGPGQDPQFLISFYEKMQSDKGSIPDRFSAQQFSDYHSELNMSSLELGDSALYFCASSLSGGGAYNEQFFGPGTRLTVL.

The chain combines TRBV27 with TRBJ2-7; D gene unclear. Germline values: CDR1 MNHEY, CDR2 SMNVEV (reference sequence). V was shortened by 3 bases and J by 3 bases, with 9 bases between the two germline ends. The CDR3 loop spans 13 amino acids. CDR3 in amino acids: CASSFRLGYEQYF. Here the CDR3 DNA reads TGTGCCAGCAGTTTTCGACTCGGCTACGAGCAGTACTTC.

The chain links TRBV7-3 to TRBJ2-5; 9 bases align to TRBD1. Per germline, CDR1 SGHTA and CDR2 FQGTGA. The CDR3 runs to 14 residues. V lost 5 bases to trimming and J lost 5 bases; unmatched junction nucleotides: 6. For the CDR3, the DNA is TGTGCCAGCAGCGGGGGACAGGGTGAGGAGACCCAGTACTTC. The encoded protein is CASSGGQGEETQYF.

J is TRBJ2-4 and V is TRBV25-1, with a possible D match to TRBD1 (8 bases). The CDR3 sequence is 17 residues long. Trimming removed 3 bases from V and 6 bases from J, with 21 bases in between. Per germline, CDR1 MGHDK and CDR2 SYGVNS. CDR3 in DNA: TGTGCCAGCAGTGATCCTTTAGGACAGGGCGGGAGAAACATTCAGTACTTC. It yields the protein CASSDPLGQGGRNIQYF. Filled out from reference TRBV25-1 and TRBJ2-4, the complete variable domain reads EADIYQTPRYLVIGTGKKITLECSQTMGHDKMYWYQQDPGMELHLIHYSYGVNSTEKGDLSSESTVSRIRTEHFPLTLESARPSHTSQYLCASSDPLGQGGRNIQYFGAGTRLSVL.

The rearrangement links TRBV12-5 to TRBJ2-1; D gene ambiguous. Germline-derived CDR1 and CDR2 are LGHNT and FRNRAP. The CDR3 extends over 19 amino acids. The V end lost 1 base, the J end lost 6 bases, and 25 bases lay between the germline ends. CDR3 sequence (DNA): TGTGCTAGTGGTTTGGCACAGATATATGTGCCACTCCAAGGCAATGAGCAGTTCTTC. Its protein is CASGLAQIYVPLQGNEQFF.

This chain links TRBV4-3 with TRBJ1-6; unclear D gene. The CDR3 covers 14 residues. V lost 0 bases to trimming and J lost 10 bases, with 10 bases between them. Germline loops: CDR1 LGHNA, CDR2 YSLEER. CDR3 in DNA: TGCGCCAGCAGCCAAGACGGAGGTGACTCACCCCTCCACTTT. Translation gives CASSQDGGDSPLHF.

The chain uses TRBV19 and TRBJ1-5; D is perhaps TRBD1 (5 bases). The CDR3 runs to 15 residues. CDR1 and CDR2 from the germline V gene are LNHDA and SQIVND (reference sequence). V shed 6 bases and J shed 7 bases, with 19 bases lying between them. DNA of the CDR3: TGTGCCAGTAGCCTCCAGGGTGGGGTCGGGCAGCCCCAGCATTTT. Its protein is CASSLQGGVGQPQHF.

The chain recombines TRBV7-2 with TRBJ1-1; a weak D match, TRBD1 (5 bases). The CDR3 loop spans 15 amino acids. The ends were cut back, 2 bases at V and 1 base at J, with 11 bases in the middle. Germline CDR1 is SGHTA and CDR2 is FQGNSA. The CDR3 loop reads CASSLNPGENTEAFF. The CDR3 region has the DNA TGTGCCAGCAGCTTAAACCCGGGGGAGAACACTGAAGCTTTCTTT.